A selection of T cell receptor beta chains follows, all from one sample in a study of early T cells in non-severe SARS-CoV-2 infection. MiXCR, applied by TCRdb to the 5' RACE reads, yields one record per CDR3 protein. This repertoire shows tens of thousands of distinct CDR3 sequences, roughly 17% found once; its top ten account for 5.1%. Sequencing used whole blood, obtained at baseline. The origin of the receptors is an adult who was a healthcare worker with PCR-confirmed SARS-CoV-2 infection or an uninfected control (not recorded which). CDR3s include the opening cysteine and the closing phenylalanine or tryptophan. Fields, in order: V gene, J gene, D gene, clone size, CDR3 DNA, CDR3 protein. The D gene is left open where the match is weak. Only some rows state a clone size, as once, few, many or a class for expanded clones.

TRBV5-1,TRBJ2-5,.,.,TGCGCCAGCAGCGTGGAGCAAGAGACCCAGTACTTC,CASSVEQETQYF
TRBV6-5,TRBJ2-7,TRBD1,few,TGTGCCAGCAAAATGGGACAGGACACCTCCTACGAGCAGTACTTC,CASKMGQDTSYEQYF
TRBV2,TRBJ1-6,.,many,TGTGCCAGCAGTGAAGGGCAGGGGAGGGGATCACCCCTCCACTTT,CASSEGQGRGSPLHF
TRBV19,TRBJ2-7,TRBD2,few,TGTGCCAGTAAGACTAGCGGGGGGTCCTACGAGCAGTACTTC,CASKTSGGSYEQYF
TRBV20-1,TRBJ2-7,.,.,TGCAGTGCAGGTCGGGACCCTAGACTCTACGAGCAGTACTTC,CSAGRDPRLYEQYF
TRBV25-1,TRBJ2-5,.,few,TGTGCCAGCAGTGAATATGGCGGAGCCCAAGAGACCCAGTACTTC,CASSEYGGAQETQYF
TRBV20-1,TRBJ2-1,TRBD2,.,TGCAGCCCAGCAACTAGCGGCTCCTACAATGAGCAGTTCTTC,CSPATSGSYNEQFF
TRBV20-1,TRBJ2-1,TRBD2,many,TGCAGTGCTAGGACCCTTAGCGGGACCTACAATGAGCAGTTCTTC,CSARTLSGTYNEQFF
TRBV2,TRBJ2-5,TRBD2,.,TGTGCCAGCAGAGAACGGCTAGCGGGAATGGGGGAAGAGACCCAGTACTTC,CASRERLAGMGEETQYF
TRBV7-9,TRBJ2-2,.,few,TGTGCCAGCAGCTTGAGGACGGCAACCGGGGAGCTGTTTTTT,CASSLRTATGELFF
TRBV2,TRBJ2-3,.,few,TGTGCCAGCAGTGGAGATAGGGGGAGGTCGCAGTATTTT,CASSGDRGRSQYF
TRBV6-7,TRBJ1-2,TRBD1,many,TGTGCCAGCAGCGACGGGACAGGGAGGCGCTACACCTTC,CASSDGTGRRYTF
TRBV7-9,TRBJ1-4,TRBD1,few,TGTGCCAGCAGCGGACAGGGACGTGGTCGGAAAAAACTGTTTTTT,CASSGQGRGRKKLFF
TRBV5-6,TRBJ2-7,TRBD2,.,TGTGCCAGCAGCCGAGCGGGAGGCGAGCAGTACTTC,CASSRAGGEQYF
TRBV28,TRBJ2-7,.,.,TGTGCCAGCAGTTCACTTTACTACGAGCAGTACTTC,CASSSLYYEQYF
TRBV11-2,TRBJ2-3,TRBD2,few,TGTGCCAGCAGGCAGACTAGCAATACGCAGTATTTT,CASRQTSNTQYF
TRBV19,TRBJ1-2,.,few,TGTGCCAGTAGACCTCCGGCAGGGCGCGGCTACACCTTC,CASRPPAGRGYTF